What follows are 25 T cell receptor beta chains derived from one specimen sequenced in a study of cytomegalovirus exposure and HLA in healthy donors listed by TCRdb under 2017. The receptor library was made with the immunoSEQ multiplex PCR assay. TCRdb took over this immuneACCESS table, retaining in-frame rearrangements with V and J assigned. Such tables are incomplete; in checked studies, under half of the missing clones stem from an unresolved V gene, and the remainder is unexplained. The sample data list almost 65,000 clones, and 80% to 90% of these were observed just once. The ten largest clones represent about 1.5% of the sample. Input material: PBMCs. All receptors derive from a woman aged 18-35 years in good health and CMV-seronegative.

The genes are TRBV10-3 and TRBJ1-3, with TRBD1 identical over 7 bases. Germline V gives CDR1 ENHRY, CDR2 SYGVKD. Trimming at V came to 0 bases and at J to 2 bases, leaving 1 base not matched to a gene. This CDR3 is 15 amino acids long. The chain's CDR3 is CAISESTGPGNTIYF. CDR3 DNA sequence: TGTGCCATCAGTGAGTCGACAGGGCCTGGAAACACCATATATTTT.

The rearrangement links TRBV7-2 to TRBJ2-3; 12 bases line up with TRBD2. This CDR3 has 16 amino acids. Per the germline V gene, CDR1 is SGHTA and CDR2 is FQGNSA. V lost 7 bases, J lost 6 bases, and 11 bases stayed unmatched. CDR3 loop: CASNTLAGGTQDTQYF. The CDR3 DNA is TGTGCCAGCAATACGCTAGCGGGGGGGACCCAGGATACGCAGTATTTT.

The rearrangement links TRBV2 to TRBJ2-2, with TRBD2 matching over 13 bases. Per germline, CDR1 SNHLY and CDR2 FYNNEI. J gave up 5 bases and V 7 bases, and 10 bases lay outside the gene matches. The CDR3 spans 17 residues. Written as DNA, the CDR3 is TGTGCCAGCACCCCGGGACTAGCGGGACCGCGGACCGGGGAGCTGTTTTTT. The encoded protein is CASTPGLAGPRTGELFF.

The gene calls are TRBV6-1 and TRBJ1-1; D ambiguous. In germline, CDR1 is MNHNS, CDR2 SASEGT. Trimming took off 4 bases at V and 0 bases at J, with 6 bases between the two ends. This CDR3 is built from 13 residues. The CDR3 region has the DNA TGTGCCAGCAGTGTAACATTGAACACTGAAGCTTTCTTT. It translates to CASSVTLNTEAFF.

V and J are TRBV29-1 and TRBJ2-6; TRBD1 matches 11 bases. The CDR3 runs 17 residues. The germline CDR1 and CDR2 sequences are SQVTM and ANQGSEA. J gave up 0 bases and V 6 bases, and 7 bases lay outside the gene matches. DNA of the CDR3: TGCAGCGTCGATACGGGACAGGGGGGCTCTGGGGCCAACGTCCTGACTTTC. This encodes CSVDTGQGGSGANVLTF.

This chain joins TRBV4-3 and TRBJ2-4; unclear D gene. Per germline, CDR1 LGHNA and CDR2 YSLEER. This CDR3 contains 15 residues. V lost 1 base to trimming and J lost 7 bases, with 14 bases between them. The CDR3 DNA reads as TGCGCCAGCAGCCAAGCCTCCTATCCCCCTAACATTCAGTACTTC. Translation: CASSQASYPPNIQYF.

The V and J genes are TRBV5-1 and TRBJ2-5; 9 bases align to TRBD2. The CDR3 runs 15 residues. Per the germline V gene, CDR1 is SGHRS and CDR2 is YFSETQ. Trimming took 0 bases from V and 4 from J; bases not matched to a gene: 4. The CDR3 here is CASSLAASGTETQYF. CDR3 DNA: TGCGCCAGCAGCTTGGCGGCTAGCGGGACAGAGACCCAGTACTTC.

This clone was picked up a small number of times. V and J are TRBV6-1 and TRBJ2-7; 7 nucleotides line up with TRBD1. J lost 0 bases, V lost 4 bases, and 9 bases had no gene match. CDR1 is MNHNS, CDR2 SASEGT, per germline. CDR3 length: 16 residues. The CDR3 bases are TGTGCCAGCAGTGGAAGACAGGGTAGGAGCTCCTACGAGCAGTACTTC. Residues: CASSGRQGRSSYEQYF.

V usage is TRBV28 and J usage is TRBJ2-7; 7 bases align to TRBD2. The V gene end was trimmed by 7 bases and the J gene end by 4 bases; junction bases not matched to a gene: 13. This CDR3 contains 15 residues. From germline, CDR1 is MDHEN and CDR2 SYDVKM. Here the CDR3 reads CASTLPRSGDYEQYF. Here the CDR3 DNA reads TGTGCCAGCACCCTCCCAAGGAGCGGGGATTACGAGCAGTACTTC.

This rearrangement joins TRBV11-2 to TRBJ1-3; unclear D gene. There are 17 residues in the CDR3. The germline V and J ends were trimmed by 0 bases and 1 base, with 13 bases remaining between them. Looked up from germline, CDR1 is SGHAT and CDR2 is FQNNGV. This CDR3 is CASSLETPSGSGNTIYF. In DNA, the CDR3 is TGTGCCAGCAGCTTAGAGACCCCGTCGGGGTCTGGAAACACCATATATTTT. Full variable domain (missing parts from reference TRBV11-2 and TRBJ1-3): EAGVAQSPRYKIIEKRQSVAFWCNPISGHATLYWYQQILGQGPKLLIQFQNNGVVDDSQLPKDRFSAERLKGVDSTLKIQPAKLEDSAVYLCASSLETPSGSGNTIYFGEGSWLTVV.

V is TRBV9 and J is TRBJ2-1; TRBD2 is a possible D gene (6 bases). Germline V gene lookup returns CDR1 SGDLS and CDR2 YYNGEE. This CDR3 region has 15 residues. The V end lost 3 bases, the J end lost 0 bases, and 10 bases lay between the germline ends. In DNA form, the CDR3 reads TGTGCCAGCAGCGCGGACGGGAGCTCCTACAATGAGCAGTTCTTC. Protein product: CASSADGSSYNEQFF.

The chain is built from TRBV18 and TRBJ1-5; 10 nucleotides align to TRBD1. Germline CDR1 KGHSH, CDR2 LQKENI. CDR3 length: 15 residues. Unmatched junction bases numbered 5, after V lost 5 bases and J lost 4 bases. The CDR3, as DNA: TGTGCCAGCTCATTGACAGGGGGCCCGAATCAGCCCCAGCATTTT. This gives the protein CASSLTGGPNQPQHF.

The chain is built from TRBV19 and TRBJ1-3, with 7 bases matching TRBD1. V shed 5 bases, J shed 4 bases, and the junction held 14 bases outside the gene matches. This CDR3 region has 17 residues. CDR1 and CDR2 (germline): LNHDA, SQIVND (reference sequence). CDR3 sequence reads: CASSPGQDRARGNTIYF. In DNA, the CDR3 is TGTGCCAGTAGTCCAGGACAGGACAGAGCGCGGGGAAACACCATATATTTT.

The V and J genes are TRBV9 and TRBJ2-1; TRBD1 matches at 8 bases. V trimming: 0 bases; J trimming: 9 bases; junction bases outside the gene matches: 5. Germline loops: CDR1 SGDLS, CDR2 YYNGEE. The CDR3 extends over 14 amino acids. CDR3 bases: TGTGCCAGCAGCGTAGGACAGGGGAATGCTGAGCAGTTCTTC. Translation gives CASSVGQGNAEQFF.

This chain joins TRBV5-1 and TRBJ2-5; D perhaps matches TRBD1 (7 bases). CDR1 is SGHRS, CDR2 YFSETQ, per germline. Between the trimmed V and J ends, which lost 2 bases and 4 bases, there was a span of 15 bases. The CDR3 contains 15 residues. The CDR3 protein is CASSFQGGGTETQYF. The CDR3 DNA sequence: TGCGCCAGCAGCTTTCAGGGGGGCGGTACAGAGACCCAGTACTTC.

This rearrangement joins TRBV15 to TRBJ1-6, with TRBD1 as a possible D gene (5 bases). Per the germline V gene, CDR1 is LNHNV and CDR2 is YYDKDF (reference sequence). The CDR3 consists of 17 residues. Deletions cut 3 bases from V and 7 bases from J, with 19 bases between. CDR3 protein: CATSRGYGTGGNSPLHF. The CDR3 DNA sequence: TGTGCCACCAGCAGGGGGTACGGGACGGGAGGGAATTCACCCCTCCACTTT.

The chain combines TRBV4-1 with TRBJ1-6; 8 bases agree with TRBD1. Germline V lookup: CDR1 MGHRA, CDR2 YSYEKL. The CDR3 sequence is 19 residues long. The V and J ends lost 3 bases and 4 bases, in that order; junction bases with no gene match: 14. CDR3 in DNA: TGCGCCAGCAGCCACTACCTTGAGGGACAGGCGCTTTATAATTCACCCCTCCACTTT. This codes for CASSHYLEGQALYNSPLHF.

This clone occurred many times. This sequence joins TRBV10-3 and TRBJ2-1; D is perhaps TRBD2 (6 bases). Looked up from germline, CDR1 is ENHRY and CDR2 is SYGVKD. The CDR3 runs 16 residues. Trimming took off 6 bases at V and 5 bases at J, with 20 bases between the two ends. The CDR3 reads CAISSRDGRSDNEQFF. CDR3 DNA: TGTGCCATCAGCTCGCGGGACGGGAGAAGCGACAATGAGCAGTTCTTC.

The rearrangement uses TRBV6-4 and TRBJ2-2; D not resolved. The CDR3 sequence is 14 residues long. V lost 5 bases and J 4 bases, leaving 11 bases between the germline ends. Germline V gene sequence: CDR1 MRHNA, CDR2 SNTAGT. This chain's CDR3 is CASSPRLGTGELFF. The CDR3, as DNA: TGTGCCAGCAGTCCCAGGCTGGGCACCGGGGAGCTGTTTTTT.

CDR3 amino acids: CASSLGGGRGANVLTF. CDR3 DNA sequence: TGTGCCAGCAGCTTAGGAGGTGGTCGTGGGGCCAACGTCCTGACTTTC. The V gene is TRBV7-2, the J gene TRBJ2-6; no reliable D call. The germline CDR1 and CDR2 sequences are SGHTA and FQGNSA. The CDR3 covers 16 residues. The V gene lost 1 base and the J gene lost 3 bases, with 10 bases spanning the gap.

This sequence joins TRBV7-9 and TRBJ2-1; 8 nucleotides align to TRBD2. Germline V lookup: CDR1 SEHNR, CDR2 FQNEAQ (reference sequence). The junction had 8 bases not matched to a gene; V was cut back by 1 base and J by 9 bases. This CDR3 is 15 amino acids long. The CDR3 spells CASSLESGGAGEQFF. The CDR3 nucleotides read TGTGCCAGCAGCTTAGAATCGGGGGGGGCGGGTGAGCAGTTCTTC. The whole variable domain, filled in from reference TRBV7-9 and TRBJ2-1, reads DTGVSQNPRHKITKRGQNVTFRCDPISEHNRLYWYRQTLGQGPEFLTYFQNEAQLEKSRLLSDRFSAERPKGSFSTLEIQRTEQGDSAMYLCASSLESGGAGEQFFGPGTRLTVL.

Only one count was recorded for this clone. The rearrangement uses TRBV6-1 and TRBJ1-2; D gene uncertain. Deletions cut 8 bases from V and 1 base from J, with 11 bases between. The CDR3 runs to 13 residues. CDR1 and CDR2 from the germline V gene are MNHNS and SASEGT. This chain's CDR3 is CASQETLNYGYTF. The CDR3 DNA follows: TGTGCCAGCCAAGAGACACTTAACTATGGCTACACCTTC.

The chain combines TRBV6-4 with TRBJ2-2; D not resolved. V gave up 4 bases and J gave up 5 bases, with 8 bases separating them. Germline V gene sequence: CDR1 MRHNA, CDR2 SNTAGT. The CDR3 spans 13 residues. This chain's CDR3 is CASSVEETGELFF. DNA for the CDR3: TGTGCCAGCAGTGTTGAGGAAACCGGGGAGCTGTTTTTT.

This chain links TRBV4-2 with TRBJ2-3, with D perhaps TRBD2 (6 bases). This CDR3 contains 16 residues. Germline V gene lookup returns CDR1 LGHNA and CDR2 YNFKEQ. Trimming cost V 0 bases and J 4 bases, with 14 bases left between them. CDR3 in amino acids: CASSQDRVGGPDTQYF. CDR3 bases: TGTGCCAGCAGCCAAGATCGGGTTGGAGGGCCAGATACGCAGTATTTT.

The rearrangement joins TRBV2 to TRBJ2-3; perhaps TRBD1 as D (6 bases). This CDR3 is built from 13 residues. Germline V lookup: CDR1 SNHLY, CDR2 FYNNEI. The germline V and J ends were trimmed by 8 bases and 6 bases, with 15 bases remaining between them. The CDR3 region has the DNA TGTGCCAGCCCCCGGACAGAGGCCGATACGCAGTATTTT. Protein product: CASPRTEADTQYF.